This passage covers 14 T cell receptor beta chains from one sample sequenced in a study of T cells after yellow fever vaccination. TCRdb reanalysed the 5' RACE reads using MiXCR and keeps one entry per CDR3 protein. The data show 300,000 to 400,000 distinct CDR3 sequences, 8.5% to 9% seen once. Sequencing was performed on PBMCs, taken on the day of the first yellow fever vaccination. The receptor set was obtained from a man aged 18-30 years who received the YFV17D yellow fever vaccine.

This clonotype has a count of ten or more. V is TRBV7-2 and J is TRBJ1-2; D remains ambiguous. Germline V lookup: CDR1 SGHTA, CDR2 FQGNSA. The CDR3 is 12 residues long. The V and J ends lost 1 base and 4 bases respectively, with 4 bases between them. DNA of the CDR3: TGTGCCAGCAGCTTAGACCGCTATGGCTACACCTTC. The encoded protein is CASSLDRYGYTF.

The table lists this clonotype with many counts. The chain links TRBV6-5 to TRBJ2-2; 10 nucleotides match TRBD1. The CDR3 covers 15 residues. The J segment lost 7 bases and the V segment lost 3 bases, leaving 5 bases of the junction unmatched. In germline, CDR1 is MNHEY, CDR2 SVGAGI. The CDR3 DNA follows: TGTGCCAGCAGTTATCGGGACAGGGGTCGCGGGGAGCTGTTTTTT. It encodes CASSYRDRGRGELFF.

V and J are TRBV7-9 and TRBJ1-2, with TRBD1 matching 9 bases. This CDR3 has 15 amino acids. Trimming removed 5 bases from V and 8 bases from J; junction bases left unmatched: 12. Germline loops: CDR1 SEHNR, CDR2 FQNEAQ (reference sequence). The CDR3 region is CASSPYRGRMKGYTF. CDR3 nucleotides: TGTGCCAGCAGCCCCTACAGGGGGCGAATGAAAGGCTACACCTTC.

The chain couples TRBV20-1 to TRBJ2-7; D remains ambiguous. The germline gives CDR1 DFQATT, CDR2 SNEGSKA (reference sequence). The CDR3 consists of 16 residues. V gave up 0 bases and J gave up 1 base, with 16 bases separating them. CDR3 sequence (DNA): TGCAGTGCTAGAGATCAGAGGCCAGATACTTCCTACGAGCAGTACTTC. Translating it yields CSARDQRPDTSYEQYF.

CDR3 in DNA: TGTGCCAGCAGCCCCAGACAGAATTCACCCCTCCACTTT. Protein sequence: CASSPRQNSPLHF. V and J are TRBV5-6 and TRBJ1-6; the D gene is possibly TRBD1 (5 bases). V lost 4 bases and J 7 bases, leaving 9 bases between the germline ends. This CDR3 comprises 13 residues. CDR1 and CDR2 (germline): SGHDT, YYEEEE.

This chain links TRBV5-4 with TRBJ2-7; the match to TRBD1 covers 7 bases. Losses at the gene ends were 3 bases for V and 7 bases for J; bases not matched to a gene: 10. CDR3 length equals 14 residues. The V gene's germline CDR1 is SGHNT and CDR2 YYREEE (reference sequence). In DNA form, the CDR3 reads TGTGCCAGCAGCTCAAGACAGGGCCCTGGGGAGCAGTACTTC. This encodes CASSSRQGPGEQYF. Full variable domain (rest looked up from reference TRBV5-4 and TRBJ2-7): ETGVTQSPTHLIKTRGQQVTLRCSSQSGHNTVSWYQQALGQGPQFIFQYYREEENGRGNFPPRFSGLQFPNYSSELNVNALELDDSALYLCASSSRQGPGEQYFGPGTRLTVT.

This clonotype turned up a few times. This rearrangement joins TRBV4-3 to TRBJ2-1; D uncertain. The CDR3 covers 13 residues. The germline V gene encodes CDR1 LGHNA and CDR2 YSLEER. Trimming left V 0 bases short and J 8 bases short, with 8 bases between. CDR3 sequence (DNA): TGCGCCAGCAGCCAAGACCTGTTCTATGAGCAGTTCTTC. This codes for CASSQDLFYEQFF.

The chain joins TRBV5-4 to TRBJ1-1; D is ambiguous. Germline-derived CDR1 and CDR2 are SGHNT and YYREEE (reference sequence). This CDR3 contains 13 residues. V lost 0 bases to trimming and J lost 10 bases, with 13 bases between them. CDR3 DNA: TGTGCCAGCAGCTTGGAGAGCCTTCACGGAGCTTTCTTT. Protein: CASSLESLHGAFF.

For the CDR3, the DNA is TGCGCCAGCAGCCAAGATCGAGCGGGGGGAGGTACGCAGTATTTT. Amino acid sequence: CASSQDRAGGGTQYF. This chain connects TRBV4-1 to TRBJ2-3; 9 bases line up with TRBD2. The CDR3 has 15 amino acids. The germline CDR1 and CDR2 sequences are MGHRA and YSYEKL. V gave up 0 bases and J gave up 8 bases; unmatched junction bases: 6.

Only a few counts were recorded for this clonotype. This chain uses TRBV5-5 with TRBJ2-1; TRBD2 matches at 9 bases. Germline-derived CDR1 and CDR2 are SGHKS and YYEKEE (reference sequence). J was trimmed by 5 bases and V by 3 bases; bases with no gene match: 6. The CDR3 length is 15 residues. CDR3 amino acids: CASSSGTSNHNEQFF. CDR3 coding DNA: TGTGCCAGCAGCTCCGGGACTAGCAACCACAATGAGCAGTTCTTC. The full variable domain, in which reference TRBV5-5 and TRBJ2-1 provide the parts outside the CDR3, is DAGVTQSPTHLIKTRGQQVTLRCSPISGHKSVSWYQQVLGQGPQFIFQYYEKEERGRGNFPDRFSARQFPNYSSELNVNALLLGDSALYLCASSSGTSNHNEQFFGPGTRLTVL.

There are a few counts of this clonotype. The genes are TRBV7-7 and TRBJ2-5, with D possibly being TRBD1 (6 bases). CDR1 and CDR2 from the germline V gene are SSHAT and FNYEAQ (reference sequence). The CDR3 covers 14 residues. V shed 5 bases and J shed 6 bases, with 16 bases lying between them. CDR3: CASSVDSPGKTQYF. As DNA, the CDR3 is TGTGCCAGCAGCGTGGACAGCCCTGGGAAGACCCAGTACTTC.

The chain employs TRBV9 and TRBJ2-1; tentatively, D is TRBD2 (6 bases). This CDR3 has 16 residues. In germline, CDR1 is SGDLS, CDR2 YYNGEE. V gave up 0 bases and J gave up 2 bases, with 12 bases separating them. Here the CDR3 reads CASSVAGGMAYNEQFF. The CDR3, as DNA: TGTGCCAGCAGCGTAGCTGGCGGGATGGCCTACAATGAGCAGTTCTTC.

The chain combines TRBV3-1 with TRBJ2-1, with a weak D call TRBD2 (5 bases). CDR1 LGHDT and CDR2 YNNKEL come from the germline V gene (reference sequence). CDR3 length equals 13 residues. Deletions cut 1 base from V and 7 bases from J, with 8 bases between. This CDR3 is CASSQGELNEQFF. CDR3 nucleotide sequence: TGTGCCAGCAGCCAAGGGGAGCTAAATGAGCAGTTCTTC.

The gene calls are TRBV7-9 and TRBJ2-7; 8 nucleotides match TRBD1. Germline lookup yields CDR1 SEHNR and CDR2 FQNEAQ (reference sequence). V trimming: 5 bases; J trimming: 5 bases; junction bases outside the gene matches: 14. CDR3 length: 16 residues. In DNA form, the CDR3 reads TGTGCCAGCAGCCCGCCGGGACAGGTAAACGATCACGAGCAGTACTTC. Protein product: CASSPPGQVNDHEQYF.